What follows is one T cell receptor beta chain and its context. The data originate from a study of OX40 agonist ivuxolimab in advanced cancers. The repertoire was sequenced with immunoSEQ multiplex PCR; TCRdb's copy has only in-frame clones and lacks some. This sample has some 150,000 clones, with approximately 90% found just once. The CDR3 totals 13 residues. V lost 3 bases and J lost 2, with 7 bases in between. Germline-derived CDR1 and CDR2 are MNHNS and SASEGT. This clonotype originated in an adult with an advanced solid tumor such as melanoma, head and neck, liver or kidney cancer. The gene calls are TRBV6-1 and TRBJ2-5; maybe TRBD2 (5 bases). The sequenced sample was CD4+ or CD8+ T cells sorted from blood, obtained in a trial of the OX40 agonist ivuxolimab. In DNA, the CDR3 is TGTGCCAGCAGTGACCAGCGGCAAGAGACCCAGTACTTC. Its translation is CASSDQRQETQYF.